The 3 T cell receptor beta chains in this list originate from one sample, sequenced in a study of T cells after yellow fever vaccination (dated by TCRdb to between 2019 and 2020). The treatment or condition label on this specimen signifies: live attenuated yellow fever vaccine strain. Library preparation used 5' RACE. Sequencing was performed on an Illumina HiSeq 2500. Using fastp trimming at Q25 and MiXCR clonotype assembly, TCRdb reanalyzed the public sequencing data and kept in-frame beta chains. All rows with the same CDR3 protein become a single entry with the most common DNA and genes. Recorded for this sample are more than 350,000 distinct CDR3 sequences; roughly 11% of them occurred a single time. The biggest ten clones account for roughly 18% of the sample. Sequencing was performed on PBMCs, taken on the day of the first yellow fever vaccination. The receptor source for this set is a man aged 18 to 30 who received the YFV17D yellow fever vaccine.

This rearrangement joins TRBV28 to TRBJ1-1; D unresolved. V lost 11 bases to trimming and J lost 6 bases, with 16 bases between them. CDR1 and CDR2 (germline): MDHEN, SYDVKM. This CDR3 has 12 residues. Written as DNA, the CDR3 is TGTGCCGGCTCAGGATGGGGAGCTGAAGCTTTCTTT. Translation gives CAGSGWGAEAFF.

This clonotype was observed a few times. The gene calls are TRBV19 and TRBJ1-5; a weak D match, TRBD1 (5 bases). V lost 6 bases and J lost 5, with 11 bases in between. This CDR3 region has 13 residues. The germline CDR1 and CDR2 sequences are LNHDA and SQIVND (reference sequence). Written as DNA, the CDR3 is TGTGCCAGTAGCCTACTAGGGGATCAGCCCCAGCATTTT. Translated: CASSLLGDQPQHF.

The sample holds a few counts of this clonotype. This chain connects TRBV11-2 to TRBJ1-1, with 7 nucleotides matching TRBD1. CDR3 length equals 17 residues. The germline CDR1 and CDR2 sequences are SGHAT and FQNNGV. J gave up 0 bases and V 0 bases, and 7 bases lay outside the gene matches. The CDR3 DNA is TGTGCCAGCAGCTTAGATCCGGGACAGTCCCTGAACACTGAAGCTTTCTTT. Protein sequence: CASSLDPGQSLNTEAFF.